Described below is a single T cell receptor beta chain sequence and its context. Clones were read by immunoSEQ multiplex PCR, and TCRdb kept only the in-frame ones, dropping some. This table has roughly 110,000 clones, 80% to 95% appearing once. Germline V lookup: CDR1 SGHDT, CDR2 YYEEEE. CDR3 length: 15 residues. J was trimmed by 2 bases and V by 3 bases; bases with no gene match: 3. The data belong to a study of T cell responses to AZD1222 COVID-19 vaccine. The gene calls are TRBV5-6 and TRBJ2-3; 10 bases map to TRBD2. The sequencing used peripheral blood, collected 28 days after the second AZD1222 dose. The clonotype was recovered from an adult who received the AZD1222 COVID-19 vaccine. CDR3: CASSSGLAVTDTQYF. The CDR3 coding sequence is TGTGCCAGCAGCTCCGGACTAGCGGTCACAGATACGCAGTATTTT.